The T cell receptor (beta chain) described here comes from a study of T cell responses to AZD1222 COVID-19 vaccine (dated by TCRdb to 2020 to 2022). In the study overall: A total of 233 trial participants underwent TCR sequencing, of whom about 210 had received two doses of AZD1222 and about 26 had received two doses of the MenACWY control vaccine. Trial participants were enrolled by age into 18-55, 56-69 and 70-plus year subgroups, with around 150, 28 and 57 TCR-sequenced participants respectively.

The CDR3 regions of human TCRbeta chains were analyzed by immunosequencing. The published analysis was carried out like this. TCRs in the repertoires were compared against a reference library of SARS-CoV-2-specific TCRs that had been generated with the MIRA antigen-specificity platform. Breadth meant the fraction of unique TCRs that were SARS-CoV-2-associated, whereas depth meant the fraction of total T cells that were SARS-CoV-2-associated. Using the MIRA data, each spike-specific TCR was assigned both to the spike region to which the TCR was reactive and to a CD4 or CD8 class. Log10-transformed breadth and depth values were compared by one-way ANOVA with Sidak's multiple comparisons tests. TCRdb re-hosts the immuneACCESS table, in-frame sequences only. Its copies lack some clones; in the studies checked, an unresolved V gene accounts for under half of them, and the cause for the rest is not known. The V and J calls and the clone size are those of that table, but D and trimming were determined from the DNA. The table for this sample lists about 180,000 clones; around 90% of them were counted only once. In total, the top ten clones hold 11% of the sample.

This clone has only one observation. Its antigen is currently not known. Per-base qualities were not stored, and no clone one base away is much larger. Results the study describes overall, beyond this receptor: Conclusions about previously exposed vaccinees were limited because only six AZD1222 recipients were SARS-CoV-2 seropositive at baseline. The 56-69-year group was small, and its depth increase did not reach significance, likely because of low power. Vaccine-associated CD4 TCRs spanned the whole spike protein, with dominant responses in regions 160-218 and 743-854. Most participants were white British and females outnumbered males, and the authors suggested that clonal diversity may have been underestimated. Nearly half of unique spike-specific TCRs reportedly recognized epitopes outside regions mutated in the B.1.351 and B.1.1.7 variants. Because no samples from the day 14 peak response were available, repertoires could be characterized only after the peak T cell response. After two AZD1222 doses, spike-specific TCR breadth and depth were significantly higher than at day 0 and than in MenACWY recipients.

The time point label of this sample denotes: about 28 days (+/-7) after the second vaccine dose. AZD1222 recipients given second doses at about 4 weeks or at about 12 weeks were pooled, since spike-specific TCR depth and breadth were not found to differ between the two schedules. Vaccinee samples were obtained from the UK trials COV001 and COV002, which included a single-blind randomized controlled phase 2/3 trial of AZD1222 (ChAdOx1 nCoV-19) in healthy adults. For TCRbeta chain sequencing, PBMC samples from trial participants were taken at day 0 and at day 28 after the second dose. Sequenced here: peripheral blood, sampled 28 days after the second AZD1222 dose. The source of this sequence is an adult who received the AZD1222 COVID-19 vaccine.

The DNA is TGTGCCAGCAGTGAAAGCGACGGCGACGTCCCACCGCAGTACTTC. This yields the protein CASSESDGDVPPQYF. The chain uses TRBV6-1 and TRBJ2-7; no confident D gene assignment can be made. Inclusive of the bounding cysteine and phenylalanine, the CDR3 is 15 residues long. The read is trimmed to its CDR3 DNA, 45 bases read in frame from base 1. CDR1 MNHNS and CDR2 SASEGT are derived from the germline V gene. The junction shows trimming of 2 bases on V and 9 bases on J, plus 20 bases between the germline ends.